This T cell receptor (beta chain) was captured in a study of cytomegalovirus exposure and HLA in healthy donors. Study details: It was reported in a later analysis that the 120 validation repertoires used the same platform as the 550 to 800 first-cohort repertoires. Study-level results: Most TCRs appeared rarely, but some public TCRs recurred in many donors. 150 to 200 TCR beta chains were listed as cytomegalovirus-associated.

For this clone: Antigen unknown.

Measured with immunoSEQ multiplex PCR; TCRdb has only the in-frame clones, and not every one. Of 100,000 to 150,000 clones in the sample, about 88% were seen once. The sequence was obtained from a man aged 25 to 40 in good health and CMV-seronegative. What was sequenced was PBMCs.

In nucleotides, the CDR3 is TGTGCCTGGAGTGTACTTCAGGGGAGTGAGCAGTTCTTC. Amino acids: CAWSVLQGSEQFF. The chain combines TRBV30 with TRBJ2-1, with D perhaps matching TRBD1 (6 bases). Germline V gives CDR1 GTSNPN, CDR2 SVGIG (reference sequence). Trimming removed 0 bases from V and 9 bases from J, with 12 bases in between. CDR3 length: 13 amino acids.